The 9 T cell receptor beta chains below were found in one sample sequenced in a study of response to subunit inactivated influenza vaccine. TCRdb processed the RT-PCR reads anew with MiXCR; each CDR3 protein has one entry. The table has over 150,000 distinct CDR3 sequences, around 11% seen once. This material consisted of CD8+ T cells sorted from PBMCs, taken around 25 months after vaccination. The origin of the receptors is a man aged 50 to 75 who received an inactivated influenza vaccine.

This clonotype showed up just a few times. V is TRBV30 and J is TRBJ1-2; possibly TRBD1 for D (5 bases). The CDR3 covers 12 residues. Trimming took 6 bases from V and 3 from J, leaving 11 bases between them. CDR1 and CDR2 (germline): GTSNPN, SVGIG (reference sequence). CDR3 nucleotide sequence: TGTGCCTGCCCGGGGCTCTACTATGGCTACACCTTC. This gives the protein CACPGLYYGYTF.

The CDR3 region is CASSSRTSGSHTGELFF. In DNA, the CDR3 is TGTGCCAGCAGCTCACGGACTAGCGGGAGTCACACCGGGGAGCTGTTTTTT. J is TRBJ2-2 and V is TRBV9; TRBD2 agrees at 13 bases. CDR1 is SGDLS and CDR2 is YYNGEE in the germline V gene. CDR3 length: 17 amino acids. V gave up 4 bases and J gave up 3 bases; unmatched junction bases: 6.

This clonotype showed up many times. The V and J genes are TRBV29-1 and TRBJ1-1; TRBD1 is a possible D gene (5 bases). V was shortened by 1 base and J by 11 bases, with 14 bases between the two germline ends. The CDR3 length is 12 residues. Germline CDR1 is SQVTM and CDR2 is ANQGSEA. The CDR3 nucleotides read TGCAGCGTTGAAGTGGGGATGGGGGTGGCTTTCTTT. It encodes CSVEVGMGVAFF.

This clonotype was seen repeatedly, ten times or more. CDR3: CASNAGVRTEAFF. DNA of the CDR3: TGTGCCAGTAACGCAGGAGTTCGAACTGAAGCTTTCTTT. V and J are TRBV19 and TRBJ1-1; no definite D call. The CDR3 is 13 amino acids. Germline V gives CDR1 LNHDA, CDR2 SQIVND (reference sequence). Between the trimmed V and J ends, which lost 7 bases and 5 bases, there was a span of 14 bases.

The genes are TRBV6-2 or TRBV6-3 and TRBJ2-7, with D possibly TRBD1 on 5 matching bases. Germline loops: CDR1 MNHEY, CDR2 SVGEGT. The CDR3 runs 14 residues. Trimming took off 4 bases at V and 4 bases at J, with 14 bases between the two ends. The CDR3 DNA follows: TGTGCCAGCAGTTTGACAGCCCTCACGTACGAGCAGTACTTC. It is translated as CASSLTALTYEQYF.

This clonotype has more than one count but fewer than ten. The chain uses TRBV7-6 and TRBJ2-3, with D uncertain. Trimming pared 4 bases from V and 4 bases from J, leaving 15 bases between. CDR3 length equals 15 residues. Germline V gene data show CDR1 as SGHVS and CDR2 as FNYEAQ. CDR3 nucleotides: TGTGCCAGCAGCTCTTATTTCAGCAGATCAGATACGCAGTATTTT. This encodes CASSSYFSRSDTQYF.

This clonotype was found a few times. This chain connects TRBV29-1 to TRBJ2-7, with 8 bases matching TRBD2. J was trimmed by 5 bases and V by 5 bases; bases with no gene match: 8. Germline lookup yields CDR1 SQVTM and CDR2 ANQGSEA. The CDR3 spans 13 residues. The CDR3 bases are TGCAGCGTTAGAACTAGCGGAACAAACGAGCAGTACTTC. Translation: CSVRTSGTNEQYF.

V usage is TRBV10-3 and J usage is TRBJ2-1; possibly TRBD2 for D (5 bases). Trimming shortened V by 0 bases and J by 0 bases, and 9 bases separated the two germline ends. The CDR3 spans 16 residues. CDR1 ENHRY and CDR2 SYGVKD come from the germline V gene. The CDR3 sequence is CAISESLGSSYNEQFF. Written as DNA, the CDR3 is TGTGCCATCAGTGAGTCGTTGGGGAGCTCCTACAATGAGCAGTTCTTC.

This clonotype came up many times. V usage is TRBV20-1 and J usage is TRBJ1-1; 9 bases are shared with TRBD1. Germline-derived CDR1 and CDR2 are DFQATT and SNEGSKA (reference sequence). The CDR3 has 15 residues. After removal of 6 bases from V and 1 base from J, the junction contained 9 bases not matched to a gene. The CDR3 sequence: CSARDRGWWNTEAFF. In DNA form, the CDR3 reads TGCAGTGCGCGAGACAGGGGGTGGTGGAACACTGAAGCTTTCTTT.